The 27 T cell receptor beta chains presented below share a single source sample, sequenced in a study of T cell clones after liver transplantation. The protocol was immunoSEQ multiplex PCR, while the TCRdb copy is restricted to in-frame clones and leaves out a portion. The sample shows about 17,000 clones, 70% to 90% of them seen only once. The specimen was CD8+ T cells from blood, collected 48 months after liver transplant. The source is a human patient who received a liver transplant. Among the T cells, some may be from the graft donor.

This clone was seen just once. The chain combines TRBV13 with TRBJ2-1; TRBD1 matches at 9 bases. CDR3 length: 14 amino acids. Unmatched junction bases numbered 2, after V lost 4 bases and J lost 4 bases. Germline V gene sequence: CDR1 PRHDT, CDR2 FYEKMQ (reference sequence). In DNA, the CDR3 is TGTGCCAGCAGCTCGGGGACAGGGTACAATGAGCAGTTCTTC. This sequence encodes CASSSGTGYNEQFF.

The chain uses TRBV7-3 and TRBJ2-2; D is ambiguous. CDR1 and CDR2 from the germline V gene are SGHTA and FQGTGA. Trimming left V 5 bases short and J 2 bases short, with 6 bases between. This CDR3 has 13 amino acids. CDR3 coding DNA: TGTGCCAGCAGCACCTTAAACACCGGGGAGCTGTTTTTT. Its translation is CASSTLNTGELFF.

The chain carries TRBV7-9 and TRBJ2-7, with 9 bases lining up with TRBD1. J lost 3 bases, V lost 1 base, and 13 bases had no gene match. Germline V lookup: CDR1 SEHNR, CDR2 FQNEAQ (reference sequence). The CDR3 loop spans 18 amino acids. The CDR3, as DNA: TGTGCCAGCAGCTTAGTCAAAGGGCCCGGGACAGGGATCTACGAGCAGTACTTC. Translation gives CASSLVKGPGTGIYEQYF. Using reference TRBV7-9 and TRBJ2-7 for the parts outside the CDR3, the full variable domain is DTGVSQNPRHKITKRGQNVTFRCDPISEHNRLYWYRQTLGQGPEFLTYFQNEAQLEKSRLLSDRFSAERPKGSFSTLEIQRTEQGDSAMYLCASSLVKGPGTGIYEQYFGPGTRLTVT.

The rearrangement joins TRBV5-1 to TRBJ2-5, with D possibly matching TRBD2 (7 bases). This CDR3 comprises 15 residues. Germline V lookup: CDR1 SGHRS, CDR2 YFSETQ. V was trimmed by 4 bases and J by 2 bases, leaving 15 bases between them. CDR3 sequence: CASSPEGGGQETQYF. The CDR3 nucleotides are TGCGCCAGCAGCCCGGAGGGGGGAGGGCAAGAGACCCAGTACTTC.

V usage is TRBV27 and J usage is TRBJ2-7; D gene uncertain. The CDR3 contains 15 residues. The germline gives CDR1 MNHEY, CDR2 SMNVEV (reference sequence). Trimming removed 0 bases at V and 2 bases at J, with 11 bases between. CDR3 DNA: TGTGCCAGCAGTTTATCTGGTGGTAGGGCCTACGAGCAGTACTTC. Protein product: CASSLSGGRAYEQYF.

V gene TRBV7-8 combines with J gene TRBJ1-4; no clear D gene. The CDR3 length is 15 residues. Germline values: CDR1 SGHVS, CDR2 FQNEAQ. Trimming took off 1 base at V and 4 bases at J, with 10 bases between the two ends. CDR3: CASSLVDGLNEKLFF. The DNA of the CDR3 is TGTGCCAGCAGCTTAGTGGACGGCCTTAATGAAAAACTGTTTTTT. The full variable domain, in which reference TRBV7-8 and TRBJ1-4 provide the parts outside the CDR3, is GAGVSQSPRYKVAKRGQDVALRCDPISGHVSLFWYQQALGQGPEFLTYFQNEAQLDKSGLPSDRFFAERPEGSVSTLKIQRTQQEDSAVYLCASSLVDGLNEKLFFGSGTQLSVL.

The J gene is TRBJ2-1, the V gene TRBV5-6; D might be TRBD1 (6 bases). The CDR3 extends over 16 amino acids. Germline loops: CDR1 SGHDT, CDR2 YYEEEE. Trimming removed 5 bases from V and 7 bases from J, with 22 bases in between. CDR3 sequence: CASSSEGQGTWNEQFF. The CDR3 bases are TGTGCCAGCAGTTCCGAGGGGCAGGGGACGTGGAATGAGCAGTTCTTC.

CDR3 nucleotide sequence: TGTGCCAGCAGCAGGCCAGGGCGGCTTCGTCAGCCCCAGCATTTT. Encoded protein: CASSRPGRLRQPQHF. The chain uses TRBV21-1 and TRBJ1-5; whether TRBD1, the table's D call, matches the DNA was not checked. TRBV21-1 is reported as a pseudogene. The CDR3 runs 15 residues.

This CDR3 reads CASTPRSGSAGDTQYF. In DNA form, the CDR3 reads TGTGCCAGTACCCCCCGGAGCGGGAGTGCCGGAGATACGCAGTATTTT. The rearrangement links TRBV19 to TRBJ2-3, with TRBD2 identical over 8 bases. CDR1 and CDR2 (germline): LNHDA, SQIVND (reference sequence). V lost 7 bases, J lost 5 bases, and 14 bases stayed unmatched. The CDR3 loop spans 16 amino acids.

This clone showed up just a few times. The rearrangement joins TRBV29-1 to TRBJ1-1; D gene unclear. From germline, CDR1 is SQVTM and CDR2 ANQGSEA. Trimming took 4 bases from V and 8 from J, leaving 14 bases between them. The CDR3 loop spans 12 amino acids. The CDR3 region has the DNA TGCAGCGTTGGACCCCGGACGACCGAAGCTTTCTTT. Translating gives CSVGPRTTEAFF.

The chain couples TRBV4-3 to TRBJ2-1; 7 bases are shared with TRBD2. The CDR3 is 15 amino acids. Germline loops: CDR1 LGHNA, CDR2 YSLEER. V was clipped by 1 base and J by 8 bases; unmatched bases: 8. Here the CDR3 DNA reads TGCGCCAGCAGCCAAGGGAGGCGTGGGAGGGATGAGCAGTTCTTC. As protein: CASSQGRRGRDEQFF.

The gene calls are TRBV11-2 and TRBJ2-3; D remains ambiguous. The germline V and J ends were trimmed by 1 base and 0 bases, with 8 bases remaining between them. The CDR3 has 15 amino acids. Germline loops: CDR1 SGHAT, CDR2 FQNNGV. CDR3 protein: CASSLALSSTDTQYF. The CDR3 DNA reads TGTGCCAGCAGCTTAGCCCTCTCTAGCACAGATACGCAGTATTTT.

This sequence joins TRBV6-6 and TRBJ1-1; D uncertain. The V gene lost 3 bases and the J gene lost 11 bases, with 25 bases spanning the gap. Germline CDR1 reads MNHNY; CDR2 reads SVGAGI (reference sequence). This CDR3 has 16 amino acids. This chain's CDR3 is CASSYSSPIGWAAAFF. CDR3 sequence (DNA): TGTGCCAGCAGTTATTCGTCCCCGATAGGGTGGGCGGCCGCTTTCTTT.

The sample holds one count of this clone. The chain uses TRBV14 and TRBJ2-2; D not resolved. Trimming removed 1 base at V and 0 bases at J, with 9 bases between. The CDR3 length is 16 residues. Germline CDR1 SGHDN, CDR2 FVKESK. The chain's CDR3 is CASSQGAIANTGELFF. The CDR3 region has the DNA TGTGCCAGCAGCCAAGGGGCTATCGCGAACACCGGGGAGCTGTTTTTT.

The chain's CDR3 is CASSLSTLEQFF. The CDR3 bases are TGTGCCAGCAGCTTGAGCACGCTTGAGCAGTTCTTC. The chain joins TRBV5-6 to TRBJ2-1; D uncertain. The CDR3 has 12 residues. The germline V and J ends were trimmed by 1 base and 9 bases, with 8 bases remaining between them. Germline CDR1 reads SGHDT; CDR2 reads YYEEEE.

This chain links TRBV7-9 with TRBJ2-3; D not certain. Germline values: CDR1 SEHNR, CDR2 FQNEAQ (reference sequence). This CDR3 contains 13 residues. Between the trimmed V and J ends, which lost 5 bases and 4 bases, there was a span of 10 bases. The CDR3 DNA reads TGTGCCAGCAGCCCTGCCGTGGCAGATACGCAGTATTTT. Translation: CASSPAVADTQYF.

The gene calls are TRBV6-5 and TRBJ1-2; 8 positions match TRBD1. In germline, CDR1 is MNHEY, CDR2 SVGAGI. The length of the CDR3 is 12 residues. After removal of 8 bases from V and 8 bases from J, the junction contained 7 bases not matched to a gene. The CDR3 DNA is TGTGCCAGCCAGACAGGGGTGATCGGCTACACCTTC. This encodes CASQTGVIGYTF.

The V call is TRBV2, the J call TRBJ2-7, with 7 positions matching TRBD2. Germline CDR1 reads SNHLY; CDR2 reads FYNNEI. The CDR3 covers 13 residues. Trimming removed 5 bases from V and 4 bases from J; junction bases left unmatched: 5. CDR3 sequence: CASSLRDYYEQYF. The CDR3 DNA reads as TGTGCCAGCAGTCTGCGGGACTATTACGAGCAGTACTTC.

J is TRBJ2-2 and V is TRBV5-6; unclear D gene. Germline V CDR1 and CDR2: SGHDT, YYEEEE. V was trimmed by 0 bases and J by 1 base, leaving 7 bases between them. CDR3 length: 15 residues. The CDR3 here is CASSLGPGNTGELFF. CDR3 bases: TGTGCCAGCAGCTTGGGGCCCGGGAACACCGGGGAGCTGTTTTTT.

This clone appeared a few times. CDR3 residues: CASSPRDSQTGELFF. The CDR3 DNA sequence: TGTGCCAGCAGCCCTCGGGATTCACAAACCGGGGAGCTGTTTTTT. V and J are TRBV7-6 and TRBJ2-2; a possible D gene is TRBD2 (5 bases). The germline CDR1 and CDR2 sequences are SGHVS and FNYEAQ. With 5 bases removed from V and 5 bases from J, the gap between germline ends came to 15 bases. This CDR3 has 15 residues.

The chain is built from TRBV28 and TRBJ2-7; perhaps TRBD2 as D (5 bases). The CDR3 extends over 12 amino acids. The ends were cut back, 6 bases at V and 1 base at J, with 7 bases in the middle. Germline-derived CDR1 and CDR2 are MDHEN and SYDVKM. The CDR3 bases are TGTGCCAGCAGGACGGGGTCCTACGAGCAGTACTTC. Protein sequence: CASRTGSYEQYF.

V is TRBV30 and J is TRBJ1-3; D gene uncertain. This CDR3 has 16 residues. The germline V gene encodes CDR1 GTSNPN and CDR2 SVGIG (reference sequence). Trimming pared 2 bases from V and 4 bases from J, leaving 18 bases between. CDR3 nucleotide sequence: TGTGCCTGGAGTCCTCCAGGAGGAACGCCCGGAAACACCATATATTTT. Its translation is CAWSPPGGTPGNTIYF.

This rearrangement joins TRBV7-2 to TRBJ1-1; D gene unclear. With 5 bases removed from V and 0 bases from J, the gap between germline ends came to 13 bases. The germline V gene encodes CDR1 SGHTA and CDR2 FQGNSA. CDR3 length: 15 residues. This CDR3 is CASSPIGSLNTEAFF. In DNA form, the CDR3 reads TGTGCCAGCAGCCCCATAGGGAGTCTGAACACTGAAGCTTTCTTT.

By sample fraction, this clone is medium-sized. The CDR3 DNA follows: TGCAGCGTTATCAGGGTCTCCTACAATGAGCAGTTCTTC. Translated: CSVIRVSYNEQFF. The chain combines TRBV29-1 with TRBJ2-1; possibly TRBD1 for D (5 bases). Germline loops: CDR1 SQVTM, CDR2 ANQGSEA. The length of the CDR3 is 13 residues. V was cut by 5 bases and J by 0 bases, with 8 bases left in between.

This chain's CDR3 is CASGISGTGSGGYTF. The DNA of the CDR3 is TGTGCCAGCGGTATAAGCGGGACAGGGTCTGGAGGCTACACCTTC. The chain joins TRBV27 to TRBJ1-2; 9 bases are shared with TRBD1. CDR3 length equals 15 residues. Germline V CDR1 and CDR2: MNHEY, SMNVEV (reference sequence). J lost 8 bases, V lost 8 bases, and 15 bases had no gene match.

V usage is TRBV29-1 and J usage is TRBJ2-3; 10 bases match TRBD2. From germline, CDR1 is SQVTM and CDR2 ANQGSEA. CDR3 length: 13 amino acids. J gave up 4 bases and V 5 bases, and 3 bases lay outside the gene matches. In nucleotides, the CDR3 is TGCAGCGTTCAGACTAGCGGGCCAGATACGCAGTATTTT. Residues: CSVQTSGPDTQYF.

The genes are TRBV4-1 and TRBJ2-1; D might be TRBD1 or TRBD2, each matching 5 bases. V was cut by 0 bases and J by 5 bases, with 11 bases left in between. Germline values: CDR1 MGHRA, CDR2 YSYEKL. The length of the CDR3 is 15 residues. In nucleotides, the CDR3 is TGCGCCAGCAGCCAAGATCCGGGGCTTAACAATGAGCAGTTCTTC. Its protein is CASSQDPGLNNEQFF.